This paragraph reports one T cell receptor (beta chain). The antigen is undetermined. It was at deep level that the assay was run. It was across several immunoSEQ plates that each subset's genomic DNA was evenly split. The table came from immunoSEQ multiplex PCR; TCRdb's copy has only in-frame clones and leaves some out. The table includes some 1,900,000 clones, about 95% detected once. Positive CCR7 selection of CD45RO-negative cells yielded the naive CD8 cells, and terminally differentiated effector memory CD45RA+ cells were excluded. This CDR3 is built from 15 residues. V lost 0 bases and J 2 bases, leaving 10 bases between the germline ends. Germline V gene lookup returns CDR1 SGHAT and CDR2 FQDESV (reference sequence). This entry belongs to a study of shared clonotypes between healthy human individuals. Study findings and constraints: On the whole, naive subsets had larger estimated richness than memory subsets had.

The sequenced sample consisted of naive CD8+ T cells sorted from blood. The receptor was isolated from a man aged 18 to 29 in good health. This chain joins TRBV11-1 and TRBJ1-1, with a tentative D call TRBD1 (6 bases). CDR3 residues: CASSLARGANTEAFF. As DNA, the CDR3 is TGTGCCAGCAGCTTAGCGCGGGGGGCCAACACTGAAGCTTTCTTT.